This T cell receptor beta chain was recovered during a study of blood T cell repertoires in COVID-19. For the study at large: The United States, Italy and Spain supplied acute and convalescent COVID-19 samples. Sources were T cells, B-cell-depleted T cells, or PBMCs; the material itself was cDNA or gDNA.

In the original analysis: Counts of nucleated cells, estimated from reference gene primer amplification, were obtained. Libraries were prepared by immunoSEQ multiplex PCR; TCRdb keeps only in-frame clonotypes and omits some of them. V, J and clone size are taken as reported in that table, and D and trimming were inferred from the DNA itself. The repertoire holds some 72,000 clones, with around nine tenths as singletons. Germline V CDR1 and CDR2: SGHTA, FQGTGA. CDR3 length equals 14 residues. The V gene end was trimmed by 5 bases and the J gene end by 1 base; junction bases not matched to a gene: 1. Sequencing input: peripheral blood. The chain links TRBV7-3 to TRBJ2-5; 10 bases line up with TRBD2. The TCR comes from a man aged 50-59 years with active COVID-19. Here the CDR3 reads CASSLAGAQETQYF. For the CDR3, the DNA is TGTGCCAGCAGCCTAGCGGGGGCCCAAGAGACCCAGTACTTC. Drawing the rest from reference TRBV7-3 and TRBJ2-5, the complete variable domain is GAGVSQTPSNKVTEKGKYVELRCDPISGHTALYWYRQSLGQGPEFLIYFQGTGAADDSGLPNDRFFAVRPEGSVSTLKIQRTERGDSAVYLCASSLAGAQETQYFGPGTRLLVL.